Listed below are T cell receptor beta chains from one sample, sequenced in a study of identical twins. TCRdb analysed the 5' RACE reads with MiXCR anew, one entry per CDR3 protein. The sample holds about 430,000 distinct CDR3 sequences, less than 20% seen once. The sequencing input was naive T cells sorted from blood. The receptors here all came from a man aged 45-65 years in good health. CDR3s include the opening cysteine and the closing phenylalanine or tryptophan. Fields, in order: V gene, D gene, clone size, J gene, CDR3 DNA, CDR3 protein. A D gene is named only where the DNA matches it firmly. Only some rows state a clone size, as once, few, many or a class for expanded clones.

v_gene: TRBV4-2; d_gene: .; abundance: few; j_gene: TRBJ2-7; CDR3nt: TGTGCCAGCAGCCAAGATGGGGCTCTTCTATCCTACGAGCAGTACTTC; CDR3aa: CASSQDGALLSYEQYF
v_gene: TRBV5-1; d_gene: .; abundance: many; j_gene: TRBJ1-2; CDR3nt: TGCGCCAGCAGCCCTGCCGGCAGCCCCTATGGCTACACCTTC; CDR3aa: CASSPAGSPYGYTF
v_gene: TRBV5-6; d_gene: .; abundance: few; j_gene: TRBJ2-6; CDR3nt: TGTGCCAGCAGCTTTAGCCCCAAGGCTGGGGCCAACGTCCTGACTTTC; CDR3aa: CASSFSPKAGANVLTF
v_gene: TRBV6-1; d_gene: .; abundance: .; j_gene: TRBJ2-3; CDR3nt: TGTGCCAGCAGACAGCTCCGGGCCGCTCGAGATACGCAGTATTTT; CDR3aa: CASRQLRAARDTQYF
v_gene: TRBV9; d_gene: TRBD1; abundance: .; j_gene: TRBJ2-5; CDR3nt: TGTGCCAGCAGCCCGACCGGGACAGGGGGATCGGAGACCCAGTACTTC; CDR3aa: CASSPTGTGGSETQYF
v_gene: TRBV9; d_gene: TRBD2; abundance: .; j_gene: TRBJ2-7; CDR3nt: TGTGCCAGCAGCGTTGGCGGGGGACCCTCGGGAGAGCAGTACTTC; CDR3aa: CASSVGGGPSGEQYF
v_gene: TRBV20-1; d_gene: TRBD1; abundance: many; j_gene: TRBJ1-5; CDR3nt: TGCAGTGTCCCCCCGGCGGGCAGGGGGTTCAATCAGCCCCAGCATTTT; CDR3aa: CSVPPAGRGFNQPQHF
v_gene: TRBV20-1; d_gene: .; abundance: .; j_gene: TRBJ2-1; CDR3nt: TGCAGTGCTAGAGATTCTAATACCCCCTACAATGAGCAGTTCTTC; CDR3aa: CSARDSNTPYNEQFF
v_gene: TRBV6-5; d_gene: .; abundance: few; j_gene: TRBJ2-5; CDR3nt: TGTGCCAGCAGTTACACCAGGGTCCAAGAGACCCAGTACTTC; CDR3aa: CASSYTRVQETQYF
v_gene: TRBV3-1; d_gene: .; abundance: .; j_gene: TRBJ1-2; CDR3nt: TGTGCCAGCAGCCAAGAATCTCGGCCAGCTCATGGCTACACCTTC; CDR3aa: CASSQESRPAHGYTF
v_gene: TRBV30; d_gene: .; abundance: many; j_gene: TRBJ1-5; CDR3nt: TGTGCCTGGAGAGGGAGAAGTCATCAGCCCCAGCATTTT; CDR3aa: CAWRGRSHQPQHF
v_gene: TRBV13; d_gene: .; abundance: .; j_gene: TRBJ2-5; CDR3nt: TGTGCCAGCAGCTTAAGGATCAACCAAGAGACCCAGTACTTC; CDR3aa: CASSLRINQETQYF
v_gene: TRBV29-1; d_gene: TRBD2; abundance: .; j_gene: TRBJ2-2; CDR3nt: TGCAGCGTACTAGCGGGACGAGGCGGGGAGCTGTTTTTT; CDR3aa: CSVLAGRGGELFF
v_gene: TRBV7-2; d_gene: .; abundance: many; j_gene: TRBJ2-5; CDR3nt: TGTGCCAGCAGCAAAGCCGGGGTACGGGAAGAGACCCAGTACTTC; CDR3aa: CASSKAGVREETQYF
v_gene: TRBV4-3; d_gene: .; abundance: many; j_gene: TRBJ2-3; CDR3nt: TGCGCCAGCAGCCGCCAACCGGGAGAGGGGTTACCAGATACGCAGTATTTT; CDR3aa: CASSRQPGEGLPDTQYF
v_gene: TRBV18; d_gene: .; abundance: many; j_gene: TRBJ1-3; CDR3nt: TGTGCCAGCTCACCACAGGGATTCACCTCTGGAAACACCATATATTTT; CDR3aa: CASSPQGFTSGNTIYF
v_gene: TRBV12-3/TRBV12-4; d_gene: .; abundance: .; j_gene: TRBJ1-5; CDR3nt: TGTGCCAGCGGGTCATTGGGGAATCAGCCCCAGCATTTT; CDR3aa: CASGSLGNQPQHF
v_gene: TRBV6-2/TRBV6-3; d_gene: .; abundance: few; j_gene: TRBJ2-3; CDR3nt: TGTGCCAGCAACCAATGGGGGTTCGGGCTTTCAGATACGCAGTATTTT; CDR3aa: CASNQWGFGLSDTQYF
v_gene: TRBV29-1; d_gene: .; abundance: .; j_gene: TRBJ1-1; CDR3nt: TGCAGCGTGATCCGGCTGGCGCGTGACACTGAAGCTTTCTTT; CDR3aa: CSVIRLARDTEAFF
v_gene: TRBV6-5; d_gene: .; abundance: many; j_gene: TRBJ2-3; CDR3nt: TGTGCCAGCAGTTACTCGGCGGGACGAGGTACGCAGTATTTT; CDR3aa: CASSYSAGRGTQYF
v_gene: TRBV29-1; d_gene: TRBD2; abundance: many; j_gene: TRBJ2-2; CDR3nt: TGCAGCGCCGAGGGACTAGCGGGCAGGGACGGGGAGCTGTTTTTT; CDR3aa: CSAEGLAGRDGELFF
v_gene: TRBV7-7; d_gene: TRBD2; abundance: few; j_gene: TRBJ2-1; CDR3nt: TGTGCTAGCAGCTTAACTAGCGGAACAAACAATGAGCAGTTCTTC; CDR3aa: CASSLTSGTNNEQFF
v_gene: TRBV4-3; d_gene: .; abundance: .; j_gene: TRBJ2-3; CDR3nt: TGCGCCAGCAGCCACAATAGGGGGGATACGCAGTATTTT; CDR3aa: CASSHNRGDTQYF
v_gene: TRBV12-3/TRBV12-4; d_gene: .; abundance: .; j_gene: TRBJ2-5; CDR3nt: TGTGCCAGCAGTGCAGGAGCTCGGGAGACCCAGTACTTC; CDR3aa: CASSAGARETQYF
v_gene: TRBV4-1; d_gene: TRBD2; abundance: many; j_gene: TRBJ2-7; CDR3nt: TGCGCCAGCAGCCAATCGCTAGCGGGGGACTACGAGCAGTACTTC; CDR3aa: CASSQSLAGDYEQYF
v_gene: TRBV12-3/TRBV12-4; d_gene: .; abundance: many; j_gene: TRBJ1-1; CDR3nt: TGTGCCAGCAGTTCGGGGCTGAACACTGAAGCTTTCTTT; CDR3aa: CASSSGLNTEAFF
v_gene: TRBV25-1; d_gene: .; abundance: .; j_gene: TRBJ2-5; CDR3nt: TGTGCCAGCAGTGAATGGTTTGGGGGCCAAGAGACCCAGTACTTC; CDR3aa: CASSEWFGGQETQYF
v_gene: TRBV5-1; d_gene: .; abundance: once; j_gene: TRBJ2-7; CDR3nt: TGCGCCAGCAGCTTGGCCCCGGAGAGCTACTCAGTGCAGTACTTC; CDR3aa: CASSLAPESYSVQYF
v_gene: TRBV2; d_gene: .; abundance: .; j_gene: TRBJ1-5; CDR3nt: TGTGCCAGCAGACAGGATTATAGCAATCAGCCCCAGCATTTT; CDR3aa: CASRQDYSNQPQHF
v_gene: TRBV5-5; d_gene: TRBD1; abundance: .; j_gene: TRBJ1-6; CDR3nt: TGTGCCAGCAGCTTTACAGGGGGCGAATCACCCCTCCACTTT; CDR3aa: CASSFTGGESPLHF
v_gene: TRBV13; d_gene: TRBD2; abundance: .; j_gene: TRBJ2-7; CDR3nt: TGTGCCAGCAGCTCCTCTCGACTAGCGGGGTTCCTCTCCTACGAGCAGTACTTC; CDR3aa: CASSSSRLAGFLSYEQYF
v_gene: TRBV5-1; d_gene: .; abundance: .; j_gene: TRBJ2-5; CDR3nt: TGCGCCAGCAGCGGGGACCTTACGGGGACCCAGTACTTC; CDR3aa: CASSGDLTGTQYF
v_gene: TRBV5-1; d_gene: .; abundance: .; j_gene: TRBJ1-4; CDR3nt: TGCGCCAGCGGACGCCTGGGGCTGGCTAATGAAAAACTGTTTTTT; CDR3aa: CASGRLGLANEKLFF
v_gene: TRBV20-1; d_gene: TRBD2; abundance: many; j_gene: TRBJ2-1; CDR3nt: TGCAGTGCTAGAGATTGGGGGGGGGAGGGGCGGAAATACAATGAGCAGTTCTTC; CDR3aa: CSARDWGGEGRKYNEQFF
v_gene: TRBV11-2; d_gene: TRBD2; abundance: .; j_gene: TRBJ2-1; CDR3nt: TGTGCCAGCAGCTTAGCGGGACTAACTTTCAATGAGCAGTTCTTC; CDR3aa: CASSLAGLTFNEQFF
v_gene: TRBV3-1; d_gene: .; abundance: many; j_gene: TRBJ2-2; CDR3nt: TGTGCCAGCAGCCAAGTTCCCGGGGAGCTGTTTTTT; CDR3aa: CASSQVPGELFF
v_gene: TRBV7-2; d_gene: .; abundance: many; j_gene: TRBJ1-1; CDR3nt: TGTGCCAGCAGCTTAGCCAACTCTAGGGTTGTGAACACTGAAGCTTTCTTT; CDR3aa: CASSLANSRVVNTEAFF
v_gene: TRBV29-1; d_gene: TRBD1; abundance: .; j_gene: TRBJ1-2; CDR3nt: TGCAGCGTTCTGGGGACAGCCTATGGCTACACCTTC; CDR3aa: CSVLGTAYGYTF
v_gene: TRBV7-9; d_gene: .; abundance: .; j_gene: TRBJ1-1; CDR3nt: TGTGCCAGCAGCTTATGGCCAGCCACTGAAGCTTTCTTT; CDR3aa: CASSLWPATEAFF
v_gene: TRBV4-3; d_gene: TRBD2; abundance: many; j_gene: TRBJ2-3; CDR3nt: TGCGCCAGCAGCCGCTCGGGTTTTAGCGGGGACCAGGATACGCAGTATTTT; CDR3aa: CASSRSGFSGDQDTQYF
v_gene: TRBV5-4; d_gene: .; abundance: many; j_gene: TRBJ2-1; CDR3nt: TGTGCCAGCAGCTTGGAGCTAGCTTCAAATGAGCAGTTCTTC; CDR3aa: CASSLELASNEQFF